The 25 T cell receptor beta chains reported below all come from one sample, sequenced in a study of T cells after yellow fever vaccination. TCRdb itself ran the 5' RACE reads through MiXCR, one entry per CDR3 protein. This table holds around 340,000 distinct CDR3 sequences, 9.5% to 15% found once. The sample here was CD4+ T cells sorted from PBMCs, taken 15 days after the yellow fever booster vaccination. The receptors were sampled from a man between 18 and 29 years old who received the YFV17D yellow fever vaccine.

This clonotype was observed many times. The chain joins TRBV7-2 to TRBJ2-7; 7 bases are shared with TRBD1. Germline CDR1 SGHTA, CDR2 FQGNSA. V shed 6 bases, J shed 0 bases, and the junction held 11 bases outside the gene matches. CDR3 length equals 16 residues. CDR3 sequence (DNA): TGTGCCAGCAGTATCACCGGGACAGTCCTCTCCTACGAGCAGTACTTC. Amino acids: CASSITGTVLSYEQYF.

The chain links TRBV20-1 to TRBJ2-6; D is undetermined. Trimming took 6 bases from V and 4 from J, leaving 7 bases between them. From germline, CDR1 is DFQATT and CDR2 SNEGSKA (reference sequence). The CDR3 covers 12 residues. The CDR3 here is CSALGGANVLTF. The DNA for the CDR3 is TGCAGTGCGCTAGGGGGGGCCAACGTCCTGACTTTC.

This clonotype was observed a handful of times. The genes are TRBV4-1 and TRBJ2-3; the match to TRBD2 covers 7 bases. Germline V gene lookup returns CDR1 MGHRA and CDR2 YSYEKL. The CDR3 is 18 residues long. V was clipped by 1 base and J by 2 bases; unmatched bases: 12. CDR3 in amino acids: CASSQAVPKAGNTDTQYF. In DNA, the CDR3 is TGCGCCAGCAGCCAAGCTGTCCCTAAAGCGGGGAACACAGATACGCAGTATTTT.

V is TRBV20-1 and J is TRBJ2-3; D call uncertain. CDR3 size: 14 residues. Trimming pared 0 bases from V and 5 bases from J, leaving 12 bases between. Germline V gene lookup returns CDR1 DFQATT and CDR2 SNEGSKA (reference sequence). The CDR3 spells CSAREGIHGDTQYF. CDR3 in DNA: TGCAGTGCTAGAGAGGGGATTCATGGAGATACGCAGTATTTT.

The V gene is TRBV10-1, the J gene TRBJ2-2, with TRBD2 matching over 12 bases. The CDR3 sequence is 20 residues long. Germline values: CDR1 WNHNN, CDR2 SYGVQD (reference sequence). With V trimmed by 3 bases and J by 4 bases, 15 bases remained unmatched. DNA of the CDR3: TGCGCCAGCAGTGACCCAGCGTGGACTAGCGGGGCCTACAGCACCGGGGAGCTGTTTTTT. This codes for CASSDPAWTSGAYSTGELFF.

This clonotype was counted a few times. The chain's CDR3 is CASSSPGGANNEQFF. The CDR3 DNA reads as TGTGCCAGCAGCTCTCCCGGGGGGGCCAACAATGAGCAGTTCTTC. The chain recombines TRBV9 with TRBJ2-1, with 8 bases fitting TRBD2. The CDR3 covers 15 residues. CDR1 and CDR2 from the germline V gene are SGDLS and YYNGEE. V lost 4 bases to trimming and J lost 5 bases; unmatched junction nucleotides: 8.

This clonotype came up a few times. The J gene is TRBJ2-2, the V gene TRBV7-3, with a possible D match to TRBD2 (5 bases). Per germline, CDR1 SGHTA and CDR2 FQGTGA. Trimming removed 4 bases from V and 1 base from J, with 10 bases in between. The CDR3 length is 15 residues. For the CDR3, the DNA is TGTGCCAGCAGCTCCCCCGGAGGGAACACCGGGGAGCTGTTTTTT. Encoded protein: CASSSPGGNTGELFF.

This clonotype occurred many times. The chain employs TRBV7-3 and TRBJ2-3, with D possibly matching TRBD2 (6 bases). V lost 5 bases, J lost 5 bases, and 20 bases lay in between. The CDR3 loop spans 16 amino acids. Germline lookup yields CDR1 SGHTA and CDR2 FQGTGA. CDR3 loop: CASSQHPKSGGDTQYF. The CDR3, as DNA: TGTGCCAGCAGCCAACACCCCAAGTCCGGGGGAGATACGCAGTATTTT.

The V call is TRBV24-1, the J call TRBJ2-3; TRBD2 matches at 7 bases. Germline loops: CDR1 KGHDR, CDR2 SFDVKD. The V gene end was trimmed by 7 bases and the J gene end by 2 bases; junction bases not matched to a gene: 2. The CDR3 is made up of 13 amino acids. The CDR3 protein is CATRRGTTDTQYF. The CDR3 DNA follows: TGTGCCACCAGGCGGGGGACCACAGATACGCAGTATTTT.

CDR3 amino acids: CASSSQSQGHEQFF. CDR3 in DNA: TGTGCCAGCAGCTCCCAGTCCCAGGGCCATGAGCAGTTCTTC. The gene calls are TRBV9 and TRBJ2-1, with TRBD1 as a possible D gene (5 bases). The germline CDR1 and CDR2 sequences are SGDLS and YYNGEE. CDR3 size: 14 residues. V was pared by 4 bases and J by 8 bases, with 16 bases between.

The chain couples TRBV20-1 to TRBJ2-5; TRBD1 matches 9 bases. The ends lost 5 bases at V and 3 bases at J; junction bases unmatched: 4. CDR1 DFQATT and CDR2 SNEGSKA come from the germline V gene (reference sequence). The CDR3 is 13 residues long. The CDR3 is CSASGTGKETQYF. CDR3 nucleotide sequence: TGCAGTGCTTCCGGGACAGGGAAAGAGACCCAGTACTTC.

The gene calls are TRBV7-3 and TRBJ1-1; D is unresolved. Trimming removed 2 bases from V and 0 bases from J, with 10 bases in between. The CDR3 is made up of 15 amino acids. Germline CDR1 reads SGHTA; CDR2 reads FQGTGA. The chain's CDR3 is CASSLGSQMNTEAFF. The CDR3 coding sequence is TGTGCCAGCAGCTTAGGGAGTCAGATGAACACTGAAGCTTTCTTT.

This clonotype was observed a handful of times. The chain recombines TRBV5-5 with TRBJ2-7; maybe TRBD1 (6 bases). Germline CDR1 SGHKS, CDR2 YYEKEE (reference sequence). The CDR3 spans 12 residues. Trimming shortened V by 7 bases and J by 1 base, and 9 bases separated the two germline ends. The CDR3 here is CASEGQSYEQYF. The CDR3 DNA follows: TGTGCCAGCGAAGGACAGTCCTACGAGCAGTACTTC.

This clonotype was recorded a few times. This chain uses TRBV6-5 with TRBJ1-2; the match to TRBD1 covers 7 bases. Germline V gene sequence: CDR1 MNHEY, CDR2 SVGAGI. Germline trimming cut 6 bases from V and 2 bases from J; bases unmatched to any gene: 9. This CDR3 region has 15 residues. The DNA for the CDR3 is TGTGCCAGCAGAGACTTTCCGGGACAGAACTATGGCTACACCTTC. Its translation is CASRDFPGQNYGYTF.

This chain joins TRBV6-1 and TRBJ2-6, with a possible D match to TRBD2 (5 bases). The V gene's germline CDR1 is MNHNS and CDR2 SASEGT. The CDR3 consists of 14 residues. V was cut by 7 bases and J by 0 bases, with 7 bases left in between. The CDR3 spells CASTGTSGANVLTF. The CDR3 nucleotides read TGTGCCAGCACGGGAACCTCTGGGGCCAACGTCCTGACTTTC.

This clonotype was counted a few times. The gene calls are TRBV10-3 and TRBJ1-2, with 9 nucleotides matching TRBD1. Germline CDR1 and CDR2: ENHRY and SYGVKD. The CDR3 totals 15 residues. The V and J ends lost 11 bases and 4 bases, in that order; junction bases with no gene match: 14. As DNA, the CDR3 is TGTGCCCCCCAGGGGTACCGGGACAGGGCCTATGGCTACACCTTC. As protein: CAPQGYRDRAYGYTF.

This clonotype was counted a few times. V and J are TRBV7-8 and TRBJ2-7, with 7 bases matching TRBD1. Looked up from germline, CDR1 is SGHVS and CDR2 is FQNEAQ. This CDR3 region has 14 residues. V gave up 2 bases and J gave up 4 bases; unmatched junction bases: 5. The chain's CDR3 is CASSLSPGGYEQYF. Written as DNA, the CDR3 is TGTGCCAGCAGCTTAAGTCCAGGGGGATACGAGCAGTACTTC. Full variable domain (missing parts from reference TRBV7-8 and TRBJ2-7): GAGVSQSPRYKVAKRGQDVALRCDPISGHVSLFWYQQALGQGPEFLTYFQNEAQLDKSGLPSDRFFAERPEGSVSTLKIQRTQQEDSAVYLCASSLSPGGYEQYFGPGTRLTVT.

CDR3 bases: TGTGCCAGCACTTACGGGTCGAATCAGCCCCAGCATTTT. This translates into CASTYGSNQPQHF. The chain joins TRBV2 to TRBJ1-5; D is unresolved. The V end lost 7 bases, the J end lost 4 bases, and 11 bases lay between the germline ends. This CDR3 is built from 13 residues. CDR1 SNHLY and CDR2 FYNNEI come from the germline V gene.

This clonotype was seen at least ten times. The chain has TRBV12-3 or TRBV12-4 and TRBJ1-5; TRBD1 matches at 8 bases. The CDR3 is 17 amino acids. Trimming at V came to 6 bases and at J to 6 bases, leaving 16 bases not matched to a gene. CDR3 residues: CASSPGAGQGAFQPQHF. The CDR3 DNA reads TGTGCCAGCAGCCCAGGGGCCGGACAGGGCGCTTTTCAGCCCCAGCATTTT.

The chain carries TRBV2 and TRBJ2-3, with 8 bases matching TRBD1. The CDR3 covers 14 residues. The germline V gene has CDR1 SNHLY and CDR2 FYNNEI. Germline trimming cut 8 bases from V and 2 bases from J; bases unmatched to any gene: 6. Here the CDR3 reads CASGPTGATDTQYF. CDR3 bases: TGTGCCAGCGGCCCGACAGGGGCCACAGATACGCAGTATTTT.

This chain connects TRBV20-1 to TRBJ2-2; 8 bases map to TRBD2. The germline V gene encodes CDR1 DFQATT and CDR2 SNEGSKA (reference sequence). V dropped 6 bases and J dropped 5; count of bases not matched to a gene: 11. This CDR3 has 15 amino acids. Here the CDR3 reads CSAQTAGDRTGELFF. Here the CDR3 DNA reads TGCAGTGCACAGACAGCGGGGGACCGAACCGGGGAGCTGTTTTTT.

This clonotype was counted between two and nine times. V and J are TRBV2 and TRBJ2-7; 7 bases fit TRBD2. The trim removed 7 bases at V and 7 bases at J, leaving 7 bases unmatched. This CDR3 contains 12 residues. Germline V gene lookup returns CDR1 SNHLY and CDR2 FYNNEI. This CDR3 reads CASIPWGGEQYV. The DNA for the CDR3 is TGTGCCAGCATTCCTTGGGGGGGTGAGCAGTACGTC.

This chain joins TRBV5-1 and TRBJ2-5; 7 positions agree with TRBD2. Germline CDR1 and CDR2: SGHRS and YFSETQ. J was trimmed by 5 bases and V by 3 bases; bases with no gene match: 7. The CDR3 is 14 amino acids. CDR3 loop: CASSYSGMRETQYF. In DNA, the CDR3 is TGCGCCAGCAGCTACAGCGGGATGAGGGAGACCCAGTACTTC.

There are many counts of this clonotype. The rearrangement joins TRBV4-3 to TRBJ1-1, with 7 bases identical to TRBD1. The germline CDR1 and CDR2 sequences are LGHNA and YSLEER. The CDR3 is made up of 13 amino acids. Losses at the gene ends were 0 bases for V and 10 bases for J; bases not matched to a gene: 5. CDR3 residues: CASSQDRDRAAFF. CDR3 DNA: TGCGCCAGCAGCCAAGACCGAGACAGGGCAGCTTTCTTT.

The chain combines TRBV12-3 or TRBV12-4 with TRBJ2-7, with 14 bases aligning to TRBD2. CDR3 length: 15 residues. Trimming at V came to 5 bases and at J to 3 bases, leaving 3 bases not matched to a gene. CDR3 nucleotide sequence: TGTGCCAGCAGTCCAGGACTAGCGGGGGGCTACGAGCAGTACTTC. Translation gives CASSPGLAGGYEQYF.